The clone carrying this T cell receptor (beta chain) was recorded a few times. Its antigen is still unknown. A much larger clone lies one base from this, so it may be a read error. The CDR3 spans 12 residues. The germline V gene has CDR1 SNHLY and CDR2 FYNNEI. V shed 7 bases and J shed 3 bases, with 6 bases lying between them. The data were taken from a study of Graves' ophthalmopathy and Graves' hyperthyroidism. RNA transcripts were the template, and TCR beta CDR3 regions were amplified from them. First-round RT-PCR relied on HTBI primers, and a second-round multiplex PCR came next. TCRdb fed the multiplex PCR reads into MiXCR, producing one record per CDR3 protein. The sample has around 1,200,000 distinct CDR3 sequences, less than 45% seen once. Broader study findings: The model's ophthalmopathy progression predictions had around 67% sensitivity and less than 85% specificity.

Participants with hyperthyroidism, aged 18 to 65, were newly diagnosed with under 2 months' duration. Clinical symptoms, serum thyroxine, TRAb, thyroid ultrasound and orbital computed tomography determined diagnosis. The chain employs TRBV2 and TRBJ2-2; D is unclear. This sequence originates from an adult man with Graves' hyperthyroidism. The sample comprised peripheral blood or thyroid tissue (not recorded which). In DNA, the CDR3 is TGTGCCAGCACCGGGTACACCGGGGAGCTGTTTTTT. Its translation is CASTGYTGELFF. Looking up the rest from reference TRBV2 and TRBJ2-2 gives the full variable domain: EPEVTQTPSHQVTQMGQEVILRCVPISNHLYFYWYRQILGQKVEFLVSFYNNEISEKSEIFDDQFSVERPDGSNFTLKIRSTKLEDSAMYFCASTGYTGELFFGEGSRLTVL.